The 26 T cell receptor beta chains listed next were all sequenced from one sample in a study of regulatory T cells in long-lasting Graves disease (dated by TCRdb to about 2021). Library creation used multiplex PCR. TCRdb lists the instrument as Illumina HiSeq 4000. TCR beta libraries were built with iRepertoire HTBI primers and Arm-PCR amplification of CDR3 regions. The public reads were reanalyzed by TCRdb: fastp trimming at Q25, MiXCR alignment, in-frame beta chains only. Duplicate CDR3 protein sequences are folded into a single record with the most common DNA and genes. The sample profile shows roughly 400,000 distinct CDR3 sequences; around 20% of them were found once. The ten largest clones add up to 14% of the sample. The time point label on this specimen signifies: persistent/refractory GD, antithyroid drugs over 5 years with positive TRAb. RNA was extracted from PBMCs in TRIzol for both TCR sequencing and RNA sequencing.

The sample in question was peripheral blood mononuclear cells (PBMCs), obtained when the disease was refractory, from a patient treated with antithyroid drugs. The source of these receptors is a female donor with Graves disease.

A note on this clonotype: This clone may be a read error of a much larger clone one base away. The V and J genes are TRBV12-3 or TRBV12-4 and TRBJ2-2; 10 bases agree with TRBD2. The CDR3 consists of 14 residues. In DNA, the CDR3 is TGTGCCAGCAAAGCGGGAGGGGACACCGGGGGGCTGTTTTTT. This sequence encodes CASKAGGDTGGLFF.

In its sample, this clonotype was seen many times. The rearrangement links TRBV20-1 to TRBJ1-4; no definite D call. Trimming cost V 0 bases and J 8 bases, with 22 bases left between them. This CDR3 contains 17 residues. Germline lookup yields CDR1 DFQATT and CDR2 SNEGSKA (reference sequence). This CDR3 is CSARDSGRGGLREKLFF. CDR3 in DNA: TGCAGTGCTAGAGATTCCGGGCGGGGAGGATTACGAGAAAAACTGTTTTTT.

In this sample, this clonotype turned up many times. CDR3 DNA sequence: TGTGCCAGCAGCTGGGGACAGGAGAGGCGAGGCTACACCTTC. This codes for CASSWGQERRGYTF. The chain combines TRBV5-6 with TRBJ1-2, with 8 bases lining up with TRBD1. The length of the CDR3 is 14 residues. J was trimmed by 8 bases and V by 3 bases; bases with no gene match: 9. In germline, CDR1 is SGHDT, CDR2 YYEEEE.

The chain has TRBV24-1 and TRBJ2-2; tentatively, D is TRBD1 (7 bases). V was shortened by 8 bases and J by 7 bases, with 25 bases between the two germline ends. There are 17 residues in the CDR3. Germline CDR1 and CDR2: KGHDR and SFDVKD. CDR3 protein: CATTQGGLDRSCGELFF. The CDR3 nucleotides are TGTGCCACCACCCAGGGGGGCCTTGACAGGAGCTGCGGGGAGCTGTTTTTT.

This chain connects TRBV27 to TRBJ2-7; TRBD2 matches 13 bases. Germline V lookup: CDR1 MNHEY, CDR2 SMNVEV (reference sequence). Unmatched junction bases numbered 6, after V lost 6 bases and J lost 7 bases. The CDR3 extends over 14 amino acids. This CDR3 reads CASSQRLAGGEQYF. The CDR3 DNA is TGTGCCAGCAGCCAAAGACTAGCGGGAGGTGAGCAGTACTTC.

This clonotype has only a few counts. The genes are TRBV30 and TRBJ2-6; D is perhaps TRBD1 (5 bases). V lost 4 bases, J lost 4 bases, and 20 bases lay in between. Germline V gives CDR1 GTSNPN, CDR2 SVGIG (reference sequence). CDR3 length equals 17 residues. CDR3 sequence reads: CAWIKGVTASGANVLTF. For the CDR3, the DNA is TGTGCCTGGATCAAAGGGGTAACAGCGTCCGGGGCCAACGTCCTGACTTTC.

This clonotype was found many times. V is TRBV2 and J is TRBJ1-2; TRBD1 might be the D (6 bases). V was shortened by 5 bases and J by 4 bases, with 11 bases between the two germline ends. CDR3 size: 13 residues. CDR1 is SNHLY, CDR2 FYNNEI, per germline. The CDR3 here is CASSQEGGYGYTF. The CDR3 DNA sequence: TGTGCCAGCAGTCAAGAGGGGGGCTATGGCTACACCTTC. The full variable domain, completed using reference TRBV2 and TRBJ1-2, is EPEVTQTPSHQVTQMGQEVILRCVPISNHLYFYWYRQILGQKVEFLVSFYNNEISEKSEIFDDQFSVERPDGSNFTLKIRSTKLEDSAMYFCASSQEGGYGYTFGSGTRLTVV.

The V call is TRBV27, the J call TRBJ2-2; D ambiguous. From germline, CDR1 is MNHEY and CDR2 SMNVEV (reference sequence). The CDR3 is 17 amino acids. The V and J ends lost 3 bases and 4 bases respectively, with 18 bases between them. CDR3 loop: CASSLRFPDLRTGELFF. The CDR3 DNA reads TGTGCCAGCAGTTTGAGGTTCCCAGACCTCCGCACCGGGGAGCTGTTTTTT.

V is TRBV6-1 and J is TRBJ2-7, with 7 bases lining up with TRBD2. CDR3 length: 12 amino acids. Germline loops: CDR1 MNHNS, CDR2 SASEGT. With 5 bases clipped from V and 11 bases from J, the junction kept 9 bases outside the gene matches. CDR3 DNA: TGTGCCAGCAGTCAACGGGGGGAATCGGAGTACTTC. This translates into CASSQRGESEYF.

This clonotype was picked up many times. The junction shows a germline mismatch at one end, possibly a read error. The CDR3 nucleotides are TGTGCCAGCAGCTTAGCGGTAAACACCGGGGAGCTGTTTTTT. It specifies CASSLAVNTGELFF. The chain is built from TRBV5-1 and TRBJ2-2; possibly TRBD2 for D (6 bases). CDR1 and CDR2 from the germline V gene are SGHRS and YFSETQ. This CDR3 has 14 amino acids.

This clonotype showed up just a few times. The chain is built from TRBV19 and TRBJ2-7; TRBD2 matches 7 bases. The ends lost 7 bases at V and 0 bases at J; junction bases unmatched: 6. The CDR3 spans 14 residues. Germline V gives CDR1 LNHDA, CDR2 SQIVND (reference sequence). CDR3 in DNA: TGTGCCAGTAACAGCGGGGATACCTCCTACGAGCAGTACTTC. It is translated as CASNSGDTSYEQYF.

This clonotype has a count of ten or more. The chain employs TRBV2 and TRBJ1-1; D is unresolved. Germline V gene data show CDR1 as SNHLY and CDR2 as FYNNEI. The CDR3 has 15 amino acids. V lost 6 bases, J lost 1 base, and 15 bases lay in between. The DNA for the CDR3 is TGTGCCAGCAGGTTTCGGGAGGGTACGAACACTGAAGCTTTCTTT. Protein product: CASRFREGTNTEAFF.

The chain employs TRBV7-8 and TRBJ2-6, with D perhaps matching TRBD1 or TRBD2 (5 bases each). CDR1 SGHVS and CDR2 FQNEAQ come from the germline V gene. The ends were cut back, 5 bases at V and 4 bases at J, with 15 bases in the middle. CDR3 size: 16 residues. The CDR3 region has the DNA TGTGCCAGCAGCCCAGGGACCTTTACCGGGGCCAACGTCCTGACTTTC. Amino acid sequence: CASSPGTFTGANVLTF.

Concerning this clonotype itself: The junction departs from germline at one end; a sequencing error may be responsible. V gene TRBV28 combines with J gene TRBJ2-5; 7 bases are a match to TRBD1. Germline V CDR1 and CDR2: MDHEN, SYDVKM. The CDR3 consists of 15 residues. CDR3 sequence: CASSQLSTGVETQYF. CDR3 sequence (DNA): TGCGCCAGCAGCCAGCTATCAACAGGGGTAGAGACCCAGTACTTC. Combining the CDR3 with reference TRBV28 and TRBJ2-5 gives the whole variable domain DVKVTQSSRYLVKRTGEKVFLECVQDMDHENMFWYRQDPGLGLRLIYFSYDVKMKEKGDIPEGYSVSREKKERFSLILESASTNQTSMYLCASSQLSTGVETQYFGPGTRLLVL.

This clonotype has ten or more counts. The chain recombines TRBV12-3 or TRBV12-4 with TRBJ2-5, with D possibly matching TRBD2 (6 bases). V dropped 6 bases and J dropped 3 bases, with 11 bases sitting between them. The CDR3 is 13 residues long. Here the CDR3 reads CASSPGVKETQYF. The CDR3 DNA sequence: TGTGCCAGCAGCCCGGGGGTGAAAGAGACCCAGTACTTC.

Worth noting for this clonotype: The junction does not match germline at one end; this may be a read error. The chain carries TRBV5-1 and TRBJ2-5; D unclear. CDR1 and CDR2 (germline): SGHRS, YFSETQ. The CDR3 is 12 amino acids. The CDR3 loop is CASSSSGETQYF. The CDR3, as DNA: TGTGCCAGCAGCTCCTCCGGGGAGACCCAGTACTTC.

This chain joins TRBV18 and TRBJ2-7, with D perhaps matching TRBD2 (5 bases). Germline assignment: CDR1 KGHSH and CDR2 LQKENI. This CDR3 has 14 residues. V was clipped by 5 bases and J by 1 base, with 12 bases between them. For the CDR3, the DNA is TGTGCCAGCTCATCCCCGGGAAAGTCCTACGAGCAGTACTTC. Translated, it gives CASSSPGKSYEQYF.

This clonotype was observed at least ten times. The chain has TRBV24-1 and TRBJ1-2, with D maybe TRBD1 (5 bases). CDR1 is KGHDR, CDR2 SFDVKD, per germline. V was trimmed by 5 bases and J by 7 bases, leaving 10 bases between them. CDR3 length: 12 residues. CDR3 loop: CATSATDAGYTF. The CDR3 coding sequence is TGTGCCACCAGTGCGACAGACGCTGGCTACACCTTC.

The chain carries TRBV20-1 and TRBJ1-3; no clear D. Trimming cost V 5 bases and J 9 bases, with 14 bases left between them. The germline V gene has CDR1 DFQATT and CDR2 SNEGSKA (reference sequence). The CDR3 totals 12 residues. The CDR3 DNA sequence: TGCAGTGCTTTAGGCCCGGCCGGCACCATATATTTT. This translates into CSALGPAGTIYF.

This clonotype was seen only a few times. The chain couples TRBV7-9 to TRBJ2-2; possible D gene TRBD2, 6 bases. V dropped 1 base and J dropped 0 bases, with 9 bases sitting between them. Germline V gene sequence: CDR1 SEHNR, CDR2 FQNEAQ (reference sequence). The CDR3 has 16 amino acids. This chain's CDR3 is CASSLVWTTNTGELFF. The CDR3 DNA follows: TGTGCCAGCAGCTTAGTTTGGACTACGAACACCGGGGAGCTGTTTTTT.

In regard to this clonotype: An end of the junction does not agree with germline; a read error may underlie this. The chain employs TRBV29-1 and TRBJ2-5; tentatively, D is TRBD2 (6 bases). The CDR3 runs 12 residues. Germline-derived CDR1 and CDR2 are SQVTM and ANQGSEA. The CDR3 reads CSFRGNQETRYF. The CDR3 region has the DNA TGCAGCTTCCGGGGGAACCAAGAGACCCGGTACTTC.

The rearrangement joins TRBV25-1 to TRBJ2-1; D may be TRBD2 (7 bases). Looked up from germline, CDR1 is MGHDK and CDR2 is SYGVNS. CDR3 size: 16 residues. V was cut by 2 bases and J by 6 bases, with 17 bases left in between. CDR3 sequence: CASSELIGGASNEQFF. CDR3 nucleotide sequence: TGTGCCAGCAGTGAACTAATAGGGGGGGCGAGCAATGAGCAGTTCTTC.

The V gene is TRBV5-1, the J gene TRBJ2-5; D not resolved. Per the germline V gene, CDR1 is SGHRS and CDR2 is YFSETQ. The CDR3 consists of 13 residues. The V gene lost 3 bases and the J gene lost 5 bases, with 11 bases spanning the gap. This chain's CDR3 is CASSSYSGETQYF. The CDR3 bases are TGCGCCAGCAGCTCCTACTCCGGCGAGACCCAGTACTTC.

This clonotype was seen repeatedly, ten times or more. The chain combines TRBV2 with TRBJ1-1, with 12 bases fitting TRBD1. Germline V gene lookup returns CDR1 SNHLY and CDR2 FYNNEI. CDR3 length equals 16 residues. With V trimmed by 6 bases and J by 6 bases, 11 bases remained unmatched. CDR3 sequence reads: CASRIRDRGRVAEAFF. CDR3 DNA sequence: TGTGCCAGCAGAATTCGGGACAGGGGGCGCGTGGCTGAAGCTTTCTTT.

The chain links TRBV28 to TRBJ2-2; possibly TRBD2 for D (5 bases). The CDR3 is made up of 14 amino acids. The V end was cut by 8 bases, the J end by 3 bases, with 13 bases between. Germline V lookup: CDR1 MDHEN, CDR2 SYDVKM. In DNA, the CDR3 is TGTGCCAGCCGGGATCCCGCGGACACCGGGGAGCTGTTTTTT. Translated: CASRDPADTGELFF.

This clonotype was recorded a few times. This rearrangement joins TRBV4-2 to TRBJ2-7; TRBD1 or TRBD2 may be the D gene (5 bases each). Germline V gene sequence: CDR1 LGHNA, CDR2 YNFKEQ. Deletions cut 2 bases from V and 2 bases from J, with 13 bases between. The length of the CDR3 is 15 residues. The CDR3 here is CASSQTGTIAYEQYF. CDR3 nucleotides: TGTGCCAGCAGCCAAACCGGGACCATCGCCTACGAGCAGTACTTC.